This T cell receptor beta chain was sequenced in a study of blood T cell repertoires in COVID-19. At the level of the study: Both acute and convalescent COVID-19 samples were obtained from the United States, Italy and Spain.

Seattle researchers signed up patients amid active infection and tracked them longitudinally. Source study methods: Nucleated cell counts were estimated from reference gene primer amplification. Only in-frame clones appear in the TCRdb table, and some are missing; sequencing was by immunoSEQ multiplex PCR. For V, J and clone size, that table is used; D and trimming come from the DNA. Of 200,000 to 250,000 clones in the sample, about 86% were seen once. Trimming left V 6 bases short and J 5 bases short, with 20 bases between. Germline CDR1 is MNHEY and CDR2 is SMNVEV (reference sequence). CDR3 length equals 15 residues.

The sample taken for sequencing was peripheral blood. The sequence was collected from a woman in her fifties or sixties with COVID-19, enrolled during active disease. The gene calls are TRBV27 and TRBJ2-7; D may be TRBD1 (6 bases). In DNA, the CDR3 is TGTGCCAGCAGAACCTTGGGGGCAGGGCGCAACGAGCAGTACGTC. Translating it yields CASRTLGAGRNEQYV.